What follows are 6 T cell receptor beta chains derived from one specimen sequenced in a study of cytomegalovirus exposure and HLA in healthy donors. 13 Jbeta primers and 60 Vbeta primers were used for the PCR. Sequencing used immunoSEQ multiplex PCR; TCRdb keeps in-frame clones, though not all of them. The repertoire consists of more than 80,000 clones, with 64% occurring once and the leading ten covering 2% to 2.5%. The sample consisted of PBMCs. Source of these receptors: a human donor in good health.

This clone was recorded only once. The chain employs TRBV7-3 and TRBJ2-7; 13 nucleotides align to TRBD2. V lost 5 bases and J lost 0; bases outside the gene matches: 4. The CDR3 spans 16 residues. Per the germline V gene, CDR1 is SGHTA and CDR2 is FQGTGA. The CDR3 loop reads CASSRGLAGDSYEQYF. The CDR3 DNA sequence: TGTGCCAGCAGCCGAGGACTAGCGGGGGACTCCTACGAGCAGTACTTC.

The chain uses TRBV6-5 and TRBJ1-1; possible D gene TRBD1, 5 bases. V lost 7 bases, J lost 2 bases, and 14 bases lay in between. The CDR3 is made up of 14 amino acids. Germline loops: CDR1 MNHEY, CDR2 SVGAGI. As DNA, the CDR3 is TGTGCCAGCATCAAGCTCCAGGGTAACACTGAAGCTTTCTTT. Its protein product is CASIKLQGNTEAFF.

This clone was counted only a few times. This specimen includes other DNA sequences encoding the same CDR3. This sequence joins TRBV19 and TRBJ1-1; no clear D. Trimming pared 1 base from V and 5 bases from J, leaving 14 bases between. The CDR3 has 15 residues. Germline values: CDR1 LNHDA, CDR2 SQIVND (reference sequence). CDR3 bases: TGTGCCAGTAGTATAGGTGGAGGGAGAGGGACTGAAGCTTTCTTT. Protein sequence: CASSIGGGRGTEAFF.

The J gene is TRBJ1-4, the V gene TRBV7-9, with D possibly being TRBD1 (5 bases). The CDR3 has 16 residues. From germline, CDR1 is SEHNR and CDR2 FQNEAQ (reference sequence). V shed 1 base and J shed 5 bases, with 14 bases lying between them. In DNA, the CDR3 is TGTGCCAGCAGCTTAGGATCAGGGATCAGCAATGAAAAACTGTTTTTT. As protein: CASSLGSGISNEKLFF.

The gene calls are TRBV5-5 and TRBJ1-5, with 8 positions matching TRBD1. CDR1 and CDR2 from the germline V gene are SGHKS and YYEKEE (reference sequence). This CDR3 comprises 13 residues. J lost 6 bases, V lost 3 bases, and 2 bases had no gene match. The CDR3 loop is CASSWTGSQPQHF. The CDR3 nucleotides read TGTGCCAGCAGCTGGACAGGGTCTCAGCCCCAGCATTTT.

This clone was found a few times. The chain employs TRBV11-2 and TRBJ2-3; 9 bases are a match to TRBD2. Germline-derived CDR1 and CDR2 are SGHAT and FQNNGV. V lost 0 bases and J lost 3; bases outside the gene matches: 7. CDR3 size: 17 residues. CDR3 in amino acids: CASSLDPASGGTDTQYF. DNA of the CDR3: TGTGCCAGCAGCTTAGATCCCGCCAGCGGGGGGACAGATACGCAGTATTTT.